The next 24 T cell receptor beta chains were all read from a single sample in a study of tumour-infiltrating T cells in Burkitt lymphoma. This table comes from immunoSEQ multiplex PCR, and its TCRdb copy is limited to in-frame clones, with some not included. The sample consists of around 48,000 clones, around 29% of them appearing once. Input material: tumor tissue. These receptors all stem from a human donor with Burkitt lymphoma.

This clone was counted between two and nine times. This chain uses TRBV4-3 with TRBJ2-5, with D perhaps given as TRBD1 or TRBD2 (6 bases each). Trimming cost V 0 bases and J 6 bases, with 17 bases left between them. The length of the CDR3 is 16 residues. Germline values: CDR1 LGHNA, CDR2 YSLEER. This chain's CDR3 is CASSQDRGGGWKTQYF. CDR3 nucleotide sequence: TGCGCCAGCAGCCAAGACCGTGGAGGGGGGTGGAAGACCCAGTACTTC.

This clone was recorded a few times. The chain employs TRBV16 and TRBJ1-4; a possible D gene is TRBD1 (5 bases). Trimming stripped 3 bases from V and 13 bases from J, with 21 bases between. The CDR3 is 15 amino acids. Germline V gene lookup returns CDR1 KGHSY and CDR2 FQNENV. The CDR3, as DNA: TGTGCCAGCAGCCAGATCCGGGACGCCCAGGATGGACTGTTTTTT. It yields the protein CASSQIRDAQDGLFF. Filled out from reference TRBV16 and TRBJ1-4, the complete variable domain reads GEEVAQTPKHLVRGEGQKAKLYCAPIKGHSYVFWYQQVLKNEFKFLISFQNENVFDETGMPKERFSAKCLPNSPCSLEIQATKLEDSAVYFCASSQIRDAQDGLFFGSGTQLSVL.

The chain combines TRBV5-1 with TRBJ1-1, with D perhaps matching TRBD1 (6 bases). The CDR3 spans 15 residues. Germline loops: CDR1 SGHRS, CDR2 YFSETQ. Trimming took off 1 base at V and 5 bases at J, with 15 bases between the two ends. The CDR3 region is CASSLWGGRGTEAFF. Written as DNA, the CDR3 is TGCGCCAGCAGCTTGTGGGGGGGCCGAGGTACTGAAGCTTTCTTT. The whole variable domain, filled in from reference TRBV5-1 and TRBJ1-1, reads KAGVTQTPRYLIKTRGQQVTLSCSPISGHRSVSWYQQTPGQGLQFLFEYFSETQRNKGNFPGRFSGRQFSNSRSEMNVSTLELGDSALYLCASSLWGGRGTEAFFGQGTRLTVV.

This chain joins TRBV5-1 and TRBJ1-1; tentatively, D is TRBD1 (5 bases). Germline V gene lookup returns CDR1 SGHRS and CDR2 YFSETQ. There are 14 residues in the CDR3. V was pared by 3 bases and J by 0 bases, with 9 bases between. The CDR3 loop is CASSYDSMNTEAFF. The CDR3 DNA follows: TGCGCCAGCAGCTATGACAGCATGAACACTGAAGCTTTCTTT.

This sequence joins TRBV5-6 and TRBJ1-5; D unclear. This CDR3 comprises 13 residues. Germline V gene sequence: CDR1 SGHDT, CDR2 YYEEEE. V lost 2 bases, J lost 4 bases, and 7 bases lay in between. CDR3 amino acids: CASSLRGNQPQHF. The CDR3 nucleotides read TGTGCCAGCAGCTTACGGGGAAATCAGCCCCAGCATTTT.

This clone was recorded a few times. The rearrangement joins TRBV19 to TRBJ2-7; a possible D gene is TRBD1 (5 bases). CDR3 length: 14 amino acids. With 8 bases removed from V and 2 bases from J, the gap between germline ends came to 16 bases. Germline assignment: CDR1 LNHDA and CDR2 SQIVND (reference sequence). The CDR3 DNA reads TGTGCCAGTTCCACCGTAAGGGGAACCTACGAGCAGTACTTC. Translation gives CASSTVRGTYEQYF.

This chain joins TRBV28 and TRBJ2-5; a possible D gene is TRBD2 (7 bases). The V end lost 3 bases, the J end lost 0 bases, and 11 bases lay between the germline ends. This CDR3 spans 15 amino acids. Germline V gene data show CDR1 as MDHEN and CDR2 as SYDVKM. CDR3 amino acids: CASSFRGAHQETQYF. CDR3 sequence (DNA): TGTGCCAGCAGTTTTCGGGGGGCTCACCAAGAGACCCAGTACTTC.

In its sample, this clone was seen a few times. The genes are TRBV19 and TRBJ1-2; maybe TRBD1 (5 bases). The V end lost 4 bases, the J end lost 7 bases, and 10 bases lay between the germline ends. The CDR3 has 12 amino acids. Germline V lookup: CDR1 LNHDA, CDR2 SQIVND (reference sequence). CDR3 residues: CASSSWTFGYTF. The CDR3 DNA is TGTGCCAGTAGTAGTTGGACATTTGGCTACACCTTC. Combining the CDR3 with reference TRBV19 and TRBJ1-2 gives the whole variable domain DGGITQSPKYLFRKEGQNVTLSCEQNLNHDAMYWYRQDPGQGLRLIYYSQIVNDFQKGDIAEGYSVSREKKESFPLTVTSAQKNPTAFYLCASSSWTFGYTFGSGTRLTVV.

This rearrangement joins TRBV4-2 to TRBJ1-1; D remains ambiguous. This CDR3 region has 13 residues. Germline V gene data show CDR1 as LGHNA and CDR2 as YNFKEQ. The ends were cut back, 0 bases at V and 1 base at J, with 3 bases in the middle. The CDR3: CASSQEQNTEAFF. Here the CDR3 DNA reads TGTGCCAGCAGCCAAGAGCAGAACACTGAAGCTTTCTTT.

V gene TRBV10-3 combines with J gene TRBJ1-3; 8 bases align to TRBD1. CDR3 size: 14 residues. CDR1 is ENHRY and CDR2 is SYGVKD in the germline V gene. V lost 10 bases, J lost 4 bases, and 9 bases stayed unmatched. The CDR3, as DNA: TGTGCCACACTGGACAGGGAGGGCGGAAACACCATATATTTT. As protein: CATLDREGGNTIYF.

The sample holds a few counts of this clone. The chain carries TRBV4-3 and TRBJ2-7; D might be TRBD2 (5 bases). Trimming removed 6 bases from V and 4 bases from J, with 16 bases in between. CDR3 length: 14 residues. Per the germline V gene, CDR1 is LGHNA and CDR2 is YSLEER. Written as DNA, the CDR3 is TGCGCCAGCAGTTCCAGTCGCGGGTCATACGAGCAGTACTTC. It yields the protein CASSSSRGSYEQYF.

This rearrangement joins TRBV27 to TRBJ2-3, with 12 bases lining up with TRBD2. Germline V lookup: CDR1 MNHEY, CDR2 SMNVEV (reference sequence). J lost 6 bases, V lost 5 bases, and 0 bases had no gene match. The CDR3 contains 13 residues. CDR3 sequence reads: CASSGTSGDTQYF. The CDR3 nucleotides are TGTGCCAGCAGTGGGACTAGCGGGGATACGCAGTATTTT.

The chain uses TRBV5-4 and TRBJ1-2; TRBD1 aligns across 10 bases. The CDR3 sequence is 15 residues long. V shed 2 bases and J 8 bases; nucleotides not matched to a gene: 9. Looked up from germline, CDR1 is SGHNT and CDR2 is YYREEE (reference sequence). The DNA for the CDR3 is TGTGCCAGCAGCTTTGGGGGACAGGGGATGGGGGGCTACACCTTC. Its translation is CASSFGGQGMGGYTF.

The V and J genes are TRBV6-1 and TRBJ1-3; perhaps TRBD1 as D (6 bases). Trimming pared 6 bases from V and 1 base from J, leaving 13 bases between. Germline values: CDR1 MNHNS, CDR2 SASEGT. The length of the CDR3 is 15 residues. The CDR3 region is CASRTGSQSGNTIYF. The CDR3 coding sequence is TGTGCCAGCAGAACAGGGTCCCAGTCTGGAAACACCATATATTTT.

In its sample, this clone was seen a few times. This chain links TRBV4-1 with TRBJ1-1, with 8 bases aligning to TRBD1. The germline CDR1 and CDR2 sequences are MGHRA and YSYEKL. CDR3 length: 14 residues. Trimming took 2 bases from V and 6 from J; bases not matched to a gene: 5. The CDR3 sequence: CASSQPGGRPEAFF. The CDR3 DNA follows: TGCGCCAGCAGCCAACCAGGGGGCAGGCCTGAAGCTTTCTTT.

The genes are TRBV5-4 and TRBJ1-2; no firm D call. The V gene's germline CDR1 is SGHNT and CDR2 YYREEE (reference sequence). This CDR3 has 12 amino acids. The V gene lost 1 base and the J gene lost 7 bases, with 8 bases spanning the gap. Here the CDR3 reads CASSLSGSGYTF. In nucleotides, the CDR3 is TGTGCCAGCAGCTTGTCCGGGTCTGGCTACACCTTC.

The chain uses TRBV27 and TRBJ2-7; no clear D. CDR3 length equals 13 residues. Trimming pared 2 bases from V and 7 bases from J, leaving 12 bases between. CDR1 is MNHEY, CDR2 SMNVEV, per germline (reference sequence). The CDR3 DNA reads as TGTGCCAGCAGTTTACCATTCGCACAGGAGCAGTACTTC. Amino acid sequence: CASSLPFAQEQYF.

This clone was counted between two and nine times. The chain employs TRBV7-9 and TRBJ1-3; D not resolved. Trimming shortened V by 5 bases and J by 8 bases, and 10 bases separated the two germline ends. The CDR3 covers 12 residues. Germline lookup yields CDR1 SEHNR and CDR2 FQNEAQ (reference sequence). The CDR3 DNA reads TGTGCCAGCAGCGCTCAGGTTGACACCATATATTTT. As protein: CASSAQVDTIYF.

V is TRBV5-1 and J is TRBJ2-7; the match to TRBD2 covers 7 bases. V lost 4 bases and J lost 7; bases outside the gene matches: 14. Germline V lookup: CDR1 SGHRS, CDR2 YFSETQ. CDR3 length equals 15 residues. DNA of the CDR3: TGCGCCAGCAGCAAAGGGACGGCTCAAGCGGGGGAGCAGTACTTC. Translation: CASSKGTAQAGEQYF.

The chain carries TRBV5-1 and TRBJ2-3; D not certain. The V end lost 5 bases, the J end lost 2 bases, and 15 bases lay between the germline ends. The CDR3 runs to 15 residues. Germline V gives CDR1 SGHRS, CDR2 YFSETQ. CDR3 protein: CASSTGPKNTDTQYF. The CDR3 DNA reads as TGCGCCAGCAGTACCGGACCGAAAAACACAGATACGCAGTATTTT. Based on the CDR3 plus reference TRBV5-1 and TRBJ2-3, the full variable domain is KAGVTQTPRYLIKTRGQQVTLSCSPISGHRSVSWYQQTPGQGLQFLFEYFSETQRNKGNFPGRFSGRQFSNSRSEMNVSTLELGDSALYLCASSTGPKNTDTQYFGPGTRLTVL.

V usage is TRBV5-6 and J usage is TRBJ1-5, with TRBD1 matching over 7 bases. After removal of 4 bases from V and 2 bases from J, the junction contained 6 bases not matched to a gene. Germline-derived CDR1 and CDR2 are SGHDT and YYEEEE. The CDR3 runs to 15 residues. The DNA of the CDR3 is TGTGCCAGCAGCAGACAGGGTTCTCGCAATCAGCCCCAGCATTTT. This translates into CASSRQGSRNQPQHF.

This clone was seen more than once but under ten times. The J gene is TRBJ2-3, the V gene TRBV6-6, with TRBD1 matching over 7 bases. Germline CDR1 and CDR2: MNHNY and SVGAGI (reference sequence). The CDR3 is 13 residues long. J lost 2 bases, V lost 8 bases, and 4 bases had no gene match. The CDR3 bases are TGTGCCAGCGTGGGACAGCTCACAGATACGCAGTATTTT. Translated: CASVGQLTDTQYF.

This clone appeared once. This chain uses TRBV18 with TRBJ1-4, with D unclear. CDR3 size: 14 residues. V was cut by 0 bases and J by 5 bases, with 7 bases left in between. From germline, CDR1 is KGHSH and CDR2 LQKENI. CDR3 in amino acids: CASSPPEDNEKLFF. The CDR3, as DNA: TGTGCCAGCTCACCACCAGAGGACAATGAAAAACTGTTTTTT.

There are a few counts of this clone. The chain is built from TRBV7-9 and TRBJ2-2; D gene ambiguous. CDR1 SEHNR and CDR2 FQNEAQ come from the germline V gene (reference sequence). Trimming left V 9 bases short and J 2 bases short, with 4 bases between. The CDR3 is 11 amino acids. CDR3 sequence (DNA): TGTGCCAGGGAAAACACCGGGGAGCTGTTTTTT. Translating gives CARENTGELFF.